Below are 5 T cell receptor beta chains sequenced from a single sample in a study of blood T cells in healthy people across ages. Alongside a J-beta primer mix, a sample-barcoded 5' primer served in a second PCR lasting about 7 to 11 cycles. TCRdb reprocessed the 5' RACE reads via MiXCR and lists one record per CDR3 protein. The profile covers 650,000 to 900,000 distinct CDR3 sequences, with roughly 60% appearing a single time and 28% taken by the ten largest. Input material: blood. These receptors all come from a man between 25 and 39 years old in good health.

This chain links TRBV3-1 with TRBJ2-5; 12 bases are shared with TRBD2. The V gene end was trimmed by 1 base and the J gene end by 2 bases; junction bases not matched to a gene: 2. The germline CDR1 and CDR2 sequences are LGHDT and YNNKEL (reference sequence). The CDR3 is 16 residues long. The chain's CDR3 is CASSQVLAGGQETQYF. In nucleotides, the CDR3 is TGTGCCAGCAGCCAAGTGCTAGCGGGGGGGCAAGAGACCCAGTACTTC.

As for this clonotype: A much larger clonotype is one base distant, so this may be a read error. The chain recombines TRBV6-2 or TRBV6-3 with TRBJ2-4, with D hard to call. Germline CDR1 MNHEY, CDR2 SVGEGT. The CDR3 has 15 residues. The CDR3 region has the DNA TGTGCCAGCAGTTACAAAGGTCCGGCCAAAAACAGTCAGTACTTC. It is translated as CASSYKGPAKNSQYF.

The genes are TRBV7-3 and TRBJ2-7; 10 bases align to TRBD2. The better agreement between TRBJ2-5 and the DNA end casts doubt on the J call. From germline, CDR1 is SGHTA and CDR2 FQGTGA. The CDR3 totals 17 residues. The CDR3 DNA is TGTGCCAGCAGCTTAAGTCTCGCTAGCGGGGGAATGGAGACCCAGTACTTC. Amino acids: CASSLSLASGGMETQYF.

The V gene is TRBV6-5, the J gene TRBJ1-2; possibly TRBD1 for D (5 bases). The V gene lost 6 bases and the J gene lost 1 base, with 9 bases spanning the gap. Germline V gene lookup returns CDR1 MNHEY and CDR2 SVGAGI. This CDR3 contains 13 residues. This CDR3 is CASSWGDNYGYTF. The CDR3 DNA sequence: TGTGCCAGCAGCTGGGGGGATAACTATGGCTACACCTTC.

The J gene is TRBJ2-5, the V gene TRBV2; no definite D call. The J call may not be correct, given that the DNA end is closer to TRBJ2-7. The CDR3 extends over 13 amino acids. From germline, CDR1 is SNHLY and CDR2 FYNNEI. Here the CDR3 reads CASSPTSEFEQYF. DNA of the CDR3: TGTGCCAGCAGCCCTACGTCGGAATTCGAGCAGTACTTC.